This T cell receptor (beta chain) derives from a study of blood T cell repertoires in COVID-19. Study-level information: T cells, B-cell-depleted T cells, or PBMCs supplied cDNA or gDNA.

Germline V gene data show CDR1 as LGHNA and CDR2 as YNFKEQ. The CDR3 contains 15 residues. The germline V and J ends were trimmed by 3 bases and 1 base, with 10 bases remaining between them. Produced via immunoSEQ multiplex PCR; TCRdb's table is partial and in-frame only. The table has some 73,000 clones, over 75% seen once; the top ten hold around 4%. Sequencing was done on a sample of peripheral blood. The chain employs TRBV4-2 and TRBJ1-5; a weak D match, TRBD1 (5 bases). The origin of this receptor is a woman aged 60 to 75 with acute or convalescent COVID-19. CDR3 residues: CASSHGRTSNQPQHF. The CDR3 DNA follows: TGTGCCAGCAGCCACGGACGGACAAGCAATCAGCCCCAGCATTTT.